This T cell receptor (beta chain) is from a study of blood T cell repertoires in COVID-19. On the study more broadly: Samples representing acute and convalescent COVID-19 were sourced from the United States, Italy and Spain. The cDNA or gDNA used as material had been derived from T cells, B-cell-depleted T cells, or PBMCs.

CDR1 is LGHNA and CDR2 is YSLEER in the germline V gene. CDR3 length: 15 amino acids. V was shortened by 3 bases and J by 6 bases, with 18 bases between the two germline ends. Methods used by the authors: Estimation of nucleated cell counts relied on the amplification of reference gene primers. Method: immunoSEQ multiplex PCR; TCRdb's copy keeps in-frame clones and lacks some. V, J and clone size are those of that table, while D and trimming were read from the DNA. The repertoire consists of 89,000 or so clones, with around 84% occurring once and the leading ten covering about 38%. The chain couples TRBV4-3 to TRBJ2-7; a possible D gene is TRBD2 (6 bases). This clonotype originated in a man older than 75 with acute or convalescent COVID-19. Specimen: peripheral blood. CDR3 in DNA: TGCGCCAGCAGCCAGACCCCCGCGGGACCGACCGAGCAGTACTTC. Protein sequence: CASSQTPAGPTEQYF.